This T cell receptor (beta chain) was sequenced during a study of blood T cells in healthy people across ages. Overall study context: Template switching retrieved approximately one barcoded beta molecule for each two T cells. The study's findings and limits: A conclusive naive versus antigen-experienced comparison was prevented by the unsorted PBMCs. The study lacked donor CMV status, which possibly confounded expanded clonotype changes.

With a J-beta primer mix and a sample-barcoded 5' primer, a second PCR ran about 7 to 12 cycles. TCRdb fed the 5' RACE reads into MiXCR, producing one record per CDR3 protein. The sample holds some 370,000 distinct CDR3 sequences, over 45% seen once. J lost 8 bases, V lost 6 bases, and 5 bases had no gene match. CDR1 is LGHNA and CDR2 is YNFKEQ in the germline V gene. CDR3 length equals 13 residues. As to this clonotype: Its target is not known.

Each sample gave at least 6 million isolated PBMCs. The sequence was collected from a man aged 55-75 years in good health. J is TRBJ2-1 and V is TRBV4-2; 9 nucleotides match TRBD2. Sequenced: blood. Here the CDR3 reads CASRAGGPDEQFF. Here the CDR3 DNA reads TGTGCCAGCAGGGCGGGGGGGCCAGATGAGCAGTTCTTC.